The 20 T cell receptor beta chains presented below share a single source sample, sequenced in a study of blood T cells in healthy people across ages. For the second PCR, which ran for about 7 to 12 cycles, a sample-barcoded 5' primer and a J-beta primer mix were used. TCRdb processed the 5' RACE reads anew with MiXCR; each CDR3 protein has one entry. There are 1,100,000 or so distinct CDR3 sequences in the sample; 40% to 55% occur only once, and approximately 17% lies in the top ten. Source material: blood. The source of these receptors is a woman aged 60-75 years in good health.

This sequence joins TRBV2 and TRBJ2-2, with 11 positions matching TRBD2. Looked up from germline, CDR1 is SNHLY and CDR2 is FYNNEI. With 2 bases clipped from V and 7 bases from J, the junction kept 3 bases outside the gene matches. This CDR3 is 15 amino acids long. In nucleotides, the CDR3 is TGTGCCAGCAGTGAAACTAGCGGGAGTATCGGGGAGCTGTTTTTT. This codes for CASSETSGSIGELFF.

The chain employs TRBV20-1 and TRBJ2-1; 9 bases agree with TRBD1. CDR3 length: 14 residues. The germline CDR1 and CDR2 sequences are DFQATT and SNEGSKA (reference sequence). V was clipped by 4 bases and J by 9 bases; unmatched bases: 10. CDR3 bases: TGCAGTGCTATCCCTCGGACAGGGGAGACTGAGCAGTTCTTC. Residues: CSAIPRTGETEQFF.

This clonotype was seen more than once but under ten times. This chain connects TRBV27 to TRBJ1-2; a weak D match, TRBD1 (5 bases). CDR1 and CDR2 from the germline V gene are MNHEY and SMNVEV (reference sequence). The CDR3 has 13 amino acids. Trimming left V 3 bases short and J 6 bases short, with 11 bases between. The CDR3 protein is CASSFDRGNGYTF. As DNA, the CDR3 is TGTGCCAGCAGTTTCGACAGAGGGAATGGCTACACCTTC.

The chain employs TRBV12-3 or TRBV12-4 and TRBJ1-5, with 9 bases that match TRBD1. CDR3 size: 15 residues. With V trimmed by 6 bases and J by 6 bases, 9 bases remained unmatched. CDR3 in amino acids: CASSFSTGGGQPQHF. In DNA form, the CDR3 reads TGTGCCAGCAGCTTCTCTACAGGGGGCGGTCAGCCCCAGCATTTT.

The rearrangement joins TRBV24-1 to TRBJ2-1, with 10 bases aligning to TRBD1. The V gene end was trimmed by 3 bases and the J gene end by 2 bases; junction bases not matched to a gene: 0. Germline V gene data show CDR1 as KGHDR and CDR2 as SFDVKD. This CDR3 has 15 residues. The CDR3 spells CATSDGQGAYNEQFF. CDR3 sequence (DNA): TGTGCCACCAGTGATGGACAGGGGGCCTACAATGAGCAGTTCTTC.

Only a few counts were recorded for this clonotype. V usage is TRBV6-6 and J usage is TRBJ1-5; D unclear. V was shortened by 5 bases and J by 6 bases, with 5 bases between the two germline ends. The CDR3 consists of 11 residues. Per germline, CDR1 MNHNY and CDR2 SVGAGI (reference sequence). In DNA form, the CDR3 reads TGTGCCAGCAGTGCGGGTCAGCCCCAGCATTTT. This sequence encodes CASSAGQPQHF.

This clonotype was recorded a few times. The V and J genes are TRBV7-6 and TRBJ2-3; a possible D gene is TRBD1 (6 bases). Trimming pared 4 bases from V and 5 bases from J, leaving 19 bases between. CDR1 and CDR2 (germline): SGHVS, FNYEAQ. The length of the CDR3 is 16 residues. The DNA for the CDR3 is TGTGCCAGCAGCTGGGGTGACAGGACAGTTCAAGATACGCAGTATTTT. This encodes CASSWGDRTVQDTQYF.

For the CDR3, the DNA is TGTGCCAGCGTAGAGGGGTACTATGGCTACACCTTC. It is translated as CASVEGYYGYTF. The chain combines TRBV9 with TRBJ1-2; weak D call: TRBD1 (5 bases). V was shortened by 7 bases and J by 3 bases, with 10 bases between the two germline ends. The CDR3 spans 12 residues. Germline assignment: CDR1 SGDLS and CDR2 YYNGEE.

The rearrangement joins TRBV4-1 to TRBJ2-3, with D perhaps matching TRBD1 (6 bases). This CDR3 is built from 16 residues. CDR1 is MGHRA and CDR2 is YSYEKL in the germline V gene. Trimming pared 1 base from V and 4 bases from J, leaving 15 bases between. The CDR3: CASSQGRGWGADTQYF. CDR3 sequence (DNA): TGCGCCAGCAGCCAAGGCAGGGGATGGGGCGCAGATACGCAGTATTTT.

The gene calls are TRBV29-1 and TRBJ2-4; 7 positions match TRBD2. The CDR3 is 15 residues long. With 0 bases clipped from V and 11 bases from J, the junction kept 13 bases outside the gene matches. Per the germline V gene, CDR1 is SQVTM and CDR2 is ANQGSEA. CDR3 sequence reads: CSVEDFGQGGWVQYF. The DNA of the CDR3 is TGCAGCGTTGAAGATTTCGGCCAGGGAGGGTGGGTTCAGTACTTC.

This clonotype was recorded a few times. The chain employs TRBV7-8 and TRBJ1-6; D ambiguous. Deletions cut 7 bases from V and 0 bases from J, with 10 bases between. CDR1 and CDR2 from the germline V gene are SGHVS and FQNEAQ. This CDR3 has 15 residues. CDR3 in DNA: TGTGCCAGCATCCCCGGGAGCTCCTATAATTCACCCCTCCACTTT. This sequence encodes CASIPGSSYNSPLHF.

In this sample, this clonotype turned up a few times. This CDR3 is CSVDADRGLQYF. The DNA of the CDR3 is TGCAGCGTTGATGCGGACAGGGGGCTCCAGTACTTC. J is TRBJ2-7 and V is TRBV29-1; 11 bases fit TRBD1. CDR1 and CDR2 (germline): SQVTM, ANQGSEA. CDR3 length: 12 residues. V dropped 3 bases and J dropped 10; count of bases not matched to a gene: 5.

V is TRBV7-9 and J is TRBJ2-1, with 12 bases aligning to TRBD2. Per germline, CDR1 SEHNR and CDR2 FQNEAQ (reference sequence). The J segment lost 4 bases and the V segment lost 3 bases, leaving 4 bases of the junction unmatched. The CDR3 is 16 amino acids. The CDR3 DNA is TGTGCCAGCAGCTTGCTAGCGGGAGGGTGGTACAATGAGCAGTTCTTC. This encodes CASSLLAGGWYNEQFF.

The chain has TRBV6-6 and TRBJ2-3; the D is unclear. Germline loops: CDR1 MNHNY, CDR2 SVGAGI (reference sequence). V lost 10 bases and J 4 bases, leaving 3 bases between the germline ends. This CDR3 is 9 amino acids long. This CDR3 is CAKADTQYF. In DNA, the CDR3 is TGTGCCAAGGCAGATACGCAGTATTTT.

There are a few counts of this clonotype. The chain carries TRBV14 and TRBJ2-1; 12 positions agree with TRBD2. V lost 4 bases, J lost 7 bases, and 8 bases stayed unmatched. The CDR3 runs to 16 residues. Per the germline V gene, CDR1 is SGHDN and CDR2 is FVKESK. CDR3 bases: TGTGCCAGCAGCCCAGCGTTTGGACTAGCGGGAAATGAGCAGTTCTTC. Translation gives CASSPAFGLAGNEQFF.

This clonotype has just a few counts. The V call is TRBV4-2, the J call TRBJ2-1; 10 nucleotides line up with TRBD2. Germline CDR1 reads LGHNA; CDR2 reads YNFKEQ. V shed 0 bases and J 9 bases; nucleotides not matched to a gene: 20. The CDR3 is 20 amino acids. The CDR3 region has the DNA TGTGCCAGCAGCCAAGAGCCCCTTCCTCTAGCGGGAGAAGGCCCCCCTGAGCAGTTCTTC. Translating it yields CASSQEPLPLAGEGPPEQFF.

In the case of this clonotype: One end of the junction does not line up with germline, which may come from a read error. This chain links TRBV28 with TRBJ2-7; 9 bases are a match to TRBD1. The CDR3 totals 15 residues. CDR1 MDHEN and CDR2 SYDVKM come from the germline V gene. CDR3 DNA: TGTGTCAGCAAAGGGACAGGGACGAAAAGCTACGAGCAGTACTTC. This gives the protein CVSKGTGTKSYEQYF.

This clonotype was recorded a few times. The chain couples TRBV6-1 to TRBJ2-7; 7 nucleotides agree with TRBD1. V lost 1 base and J lost 0; bases outside the gene matches: 3. From germline, CDR1 is MNHNS and CDR2 SASEGT. The CDR3 contains 15 residues. Here the CDR3 reads CASSEEGASSYEQYF. The CDR3, as DNA: TGTGCCAGCAGTGAAGAGGGGGCTAGCTCCTACGAGCAGTACTTC.

The genes are TRBV5-1 and TRBJ1-6; D gene unclear. From germline, CDR1 is SGHRS and CDR2 YFSETQ. This CDR3 is 14 amino acids long. V was trimmed by 0 bases and J by 6 bases, leaving 7 bases between them. CDR3 coding DNA: TGCGCCAGCAGCTTGGGGACTCTTAATTCACCCCTCCACTTT. Amino acids: CASSLGTLNSPLHF.

The chain is built from TRBV21-1 and TRBJ2-7; the tabulated D call, TRBD1, remains unverified against the DNA. TRBV21-1 is a listed pseudogene. The CDR3 loop spans 15 amino acids. CDR3 nucleotides: TGTGCCAGCAGCACCCTAATTCCCGGGGGCCACGAGCAGTACTTC. It specifies CASSTLIPGGHEQYF.